The source of this T cell receptor (beta chain) is a study of CD8 T cells in Susac syndrome. Study observations and caveats: As the study acknowledged, the number of individuals who were part of its TCR sequencing and HLA analysis was relatively small.

Random hexamers primed reverse transcription of about 0.5 to 1 ug RNA. Coverage of TCR beta CDR3 amplification by immunoSEQ multiplex PCR extended to 54 Vbeta and 13 Jbeta. In TCRdb, the immunoSEQ multiplex PCR reads were re-called with MiXCR into one record per CDR3 protein. The sample has about 300,000 distinct CDR3 sequences; approximately 90% are singletons. Germline values: CDR1 SGHTA, CDR2 FQGTGA. The CDR3 is 13 amino acids. Between the trimmed V and J ends, which lost 1 base and 5 bases, there was a span of 5 bases. A remark on this clonotype: What it binds is not known.

Multiple sclerosis controls were treatment-naive patients with stable or active relapsing-remitting disease. TEMRA cells were FACS-enriched, and CD8+ and CD4+ T cells were isolated negatively. Specimen: CD8+ T cells from PBMCs. This chain connects TRBV7-3 to TRBJ2-2, with D uncertain. This receptor was obtained from a human donor with multiple sclerosis. Here the CDR3 DNA reads TGTGCCAGCAGCTTAATCAAGACCGGGGAGCTGTTTTTT. Translation gives CASSLIKTGELFF.